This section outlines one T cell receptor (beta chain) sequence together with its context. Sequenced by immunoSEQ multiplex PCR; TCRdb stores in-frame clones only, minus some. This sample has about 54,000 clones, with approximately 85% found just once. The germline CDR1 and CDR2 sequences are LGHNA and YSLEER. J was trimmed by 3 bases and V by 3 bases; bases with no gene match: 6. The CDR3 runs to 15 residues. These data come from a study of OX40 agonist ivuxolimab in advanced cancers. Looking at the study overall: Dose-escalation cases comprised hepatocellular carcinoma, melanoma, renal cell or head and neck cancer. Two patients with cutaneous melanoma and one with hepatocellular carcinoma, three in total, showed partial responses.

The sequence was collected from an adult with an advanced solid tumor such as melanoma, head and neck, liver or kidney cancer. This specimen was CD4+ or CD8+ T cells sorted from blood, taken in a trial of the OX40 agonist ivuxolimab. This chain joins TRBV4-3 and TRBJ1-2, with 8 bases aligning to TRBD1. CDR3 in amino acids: CASSQWTGSDYGYTF. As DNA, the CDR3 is TGCGCCAGCAGCCAGTGGACAGGGTCGGACTATGGCTACACCTTC.